The rows below give T cell receptor beta chains drawn from one sample of a study of graft-versus-host responses after intestinal transplantation. These TCRs' antigens remain unknown. The repertoire was sequenced with immunoSEQ multiplex PCR; TCRdb's copy has only in-frame clones and lacks some. There are around 89,000 clones in the sample; 92% occur only once, and around 0.38% lies in the top ten. Sample: unstimulated CD8+ T cells sorted from spleen or lymph node cells, taken before transplant. The source of these receptors is a human donor who was the organ donor for an intestinal transplant. The CDR3 runs from the conserved cysteine through the conserved F or W. Each record gives: D gene, clone size, V gene, J gene, CDR3 protein, CDR3 DNA. The D gene is left open where the match is weak. Clone size is shown for a subset of rows, as once, few, many or a class of expanded clone.

>TRBD1|.|TRBV9|TRBJ2-7
CASSAGTGSPYEQYF
TGTGCCAGCAGCGCCGGGACAGGATCCCCTTACGAGCAGTACTTC
>.|once|TRBV19|TRBJ2-1
CASSMGLEQFF
TGTGCCAGTAGCATGGGGCTTGAGCAGTTCTTC
>.|.|TRBV11-2|TRBJ1-2
CASSETYRDNYGYTF
TGTGCCAGCAGCGAAACTTACCGGGACAATTATGGCTACACCTTC
>.|.|TRBV9|TRBJ1-2
CASSVGAAGGYTF
TGTGCCAGCAGCGTAGGGGCCGCGGGAGGCTACACCTTC
>TRBD2|.|TRBV18|TRBJ2-5
CASFSRLADGETQYF
TGTGCCAGCTTCAGTAGGCTAGCGGATGGAGAGACCCAGTACTTC
>TRBD2|.|TRBV7-2|TRBJ2-1
CASSSMAGGLNNEQFF
TGTGCCAGCAGCTCAATGGCGGGGGGGCTTAACAATGAGCAGTTCTTC
>.|.|TRBV5-5|TRBJ1-2
CASSLESGAYGYTF
TGTGCCAGCAGCTTGGAGTCAGGGGCCTATGGCTACACCTTC
>.|.|TRBV2|TRBJ1-1
CASRASGIDLNTEAFF
TGTGCCAGCAGAGCCTCCGGGATCGATTTGAACACTGAAGCTTTCTTT
>TRBD2|.|TRBV18|TRBJ2-1
CASSRTSGYNEQFF
TGTGCCAGCTCTAGGACTAGCGGATACAATGAGCAGTTCTTC
>TRBD2|.|TRBV15|TRBJ2-2
CATSLRGLAGGPNTGELFF
TGTGCCACCAGCCTCCGAGGACTAGCGGGGGGCCCGAACACCGGGGAGCTGTTTTTT
>.|.|TRBV9|TRBJ1-1
CASSVVERDTEAFF
TGTGCCAGCAGCGTAGTTGAACGAGACACTGAAGCTTTCTTT
>.|.|TRBV30|TRBJ2-1
CAWSGIAAPEQFF
TGTGCCTGGAGTGGCATAGCGGCCCCTGAGCAGTTCTTC
>TRBD2|.|TRBV19|TRBJ2-1
CASSPGTSRHEQFF
TGTGCCAGTAGTCCCGGGACTAGTCGCCATGAGCAGTTCTTC
>.|.|TRBV15|TRBJ2-2
CATRLGYSGELFF
TGTGCCACCAGACTAGGGTACAGCGGGGAGCTGTTTTTT
>.|once|TRBV11-1|TRBJ2-5
CASSLAGGQETQYF
TGTGCCAGCAGCTTAGCGGGGGGTCAAGAGACCCAGTACTTC
>TRBD1|once|TRBV10-3|TRBJ2-1
CAITTGAYNEQFF
TGTGCCATCACGACAGGGGCTTACAATGAGCAGTTCTTC
>.|few|TRBV6-5|TRBJ1-4
CASSFTGSTNEKLFF
TGTGCCAGCAGTTTTACAGGGTCGACTAATGAAAAACTGTTTTTT
>.|.|TRBV13|TRBJ2-7
CASSYIGQSYEQYF
TGTGCCAGCAGCTATATCGGACAGAGCTACGAGCAGTACTTC
>.|.|TRBV6-1|TRBJ2-7
CASSEAVAVGYEQYF
TGTGCCAGCAGTGAAGCCGTAGCGGTTGGGTACGAGCAGTACTTC
>.|.|TRBV6-5|TRBJ1-2
CASREGQDYGYTF
TGTGCCAGCAGGGAAGGACAAGACTATGGCTACACCTTC
>.|.|TRBV2|TRBJ1-1
CASSVSGGLEAFF
TGTGCCAGCAGTGTATCGGGGGGCCTTGAAGCTTTCTTT
>TRBD2|.|TRBV27|TRBJ2-7
CASSETTSDYEQYF
TGTGCCAGCAGTGAAACGACTAGCGACTACGAGCAGTACTTC
>.|.|TRBV7-3|TRBJ2-2
CASSFVPVPAGELFF
TGTGCCAGCAGCTTTGTCCCGGTCCCCGCCGGGGAGCTGTTTTTT
>.|.|TRBV7-2|TRBJ1-1
CASSTLGLNTEAFF
TGTGCCAGCAGCACCCTGGGGCTGAACACTGAAGCTTTCTTT
>TRBD1|.|TRBV7-9|TRBJ2-2
CASSPDRGAGELFF
TGTGCCAGCAGCCCGGACAGGGGCGCCGGGGAGCTGTTTTTT
>TRBD2|.|TRBV9|TRBJ2-3
CASSGGGFEDTQYF
TGTGCCAGCAGCGGGGGAGGGTTTGAAGATACGCAGTATTTT
>.|few|TRBV29-1|TRBJ2-7
CSVDVGSYEQYF
TGCAGCGTTGATGTCGGGTCCTACGAGCAGTACTTC
>TRBD1|.|TRBV11-3|TRBJ1-1
CASSGTENTEAFF
TGTGCCAGCAGCGGGACAGAGAACACTGAAGCTTTCTTT
>.|.|TRBV7-6|TRBJ2-5
CASSLVEETQYF
TGTGCCAGCAGCTTAGTTGAGGAGACCCAGTACTTC
>.|.|TRBV5-1|TRBJ2-7
CASSLGVGRSYEQYF
TGCGCCAGCAGCTTAGGAGTGGGGCGGTCCTACGAGCAGTACTTC
>.|.|TRBV6-5|TRBJ2-7
CASSYSTPVGHHEQYF
TGTGCCAGCAGTTACTCTACCCCCGTGGGGCACCACGAGCAGTACTTC
>TRBD2|.|TRBV7-9|TRBJ2-3
CASSCVAGDGTDTQYF
TGTGCCAGCAGCTGCGTCGCGGGGGACGGCACAGATACGCAGTATTTT
>.|.|TRBV5-6|TRBJ1-6
CASSLELGGWRSPLHF
TGTGCCAGCAGCTTGGAACTAGGAGGTTGGAGATCACCCCTCCACTTT
>.|.|TRBV5-6|TRBJ1-1
CASSLGVGLDEAFF
TGTGCCAGCAGCTTGGGAGTTGGTCTCGATGAAGCTTTCTTT
>TRBD2|.|TRBV7-6|TRBJ2-2
CASSLVVAGGSGELFF
TGTGCCAGCAGCCTAGTGGTAGCGGGGGGATCCGGGGAGCTGTTTTTT
>TRBD2|.|TRBV4-2|TRBJ2-3
CASSHALVAGGDTDTQYF
TGTGCCAGCAGCCACGCGTTGGTAGCGGGGGGGGACACAGATACGCAGTATTTT
>TRBD1|.|TRBV5-6|TRBJ1-3
CATTGGAGNTIYF
TGTGCCACCACAGGGGGCGCTGGAAACACCATATATTTT
>.|.|TRBV4-1|TRBJ1-1
CASSQVIQGEAFF
TGCGCCAGCAGCCAAGTGATTCAGGGTGAAGCTTTCTTT
>.|.|TRBV19|TRBJ2-6
CASTDGANVLTF
TGTGCCAGCACAGATGGGGCCAACGTCCTGACTTTC
>TRBD1|.|TRBV6-1|TRBJ1-4
CASTDRVNEKLFF
TGTGCCAGCACAGACAGGGTCAATGAAAAACTGTTTTTT
>TRBD2|.|TRBV13|TRBJ2-2
CASSPGGSGGYTGELFF
TGTGCCAGCAGCCCCGGAGGTAGCGGGGGGTACACCGGGGAGCTGTTTTTT
>.|.|TRBV13|TRBJ2-7
CASSSGWGEAYEQYF
TGTGCCAGCAGCTCCGGTTGGGGGGAGGCCTACGAGCAGTACTTC
>.|.|TRBV4-3|TRBJ1-2
CASSQDRGGGYGYTF
TGCGCCAGCAGCCAAGATCGGGGGGGAGGGTATGGCTACACCTTC
>.|.|TRBV5-8|TRBJ2-1
CASSLGDISNEQFF
TGTGCCAGCAGCTTGGGAGACATTTCGAATGAGCAGTTCTTC
>TRBD1|.|TRBV4-1|TRBJ1-1
CASSQDPKTGATEAFF
TGCGCCAGCAGCCAAGACCCCAAAACAGGGGCAACTGAAGCTTTCTTT
>TRBD1|.|TRBV7-3|TRBJ2-5
CASSPGQGIETQYF
TGTGCCAGCAGTCCTGGACAGGGGATAGAGACCCAGTACTTC
>TRBD2|.|TRBV19|TRBJ2-3
CASSFIAGGPEDTQYF
TGTGCCAGTAGTTTCATCGCGGGGGGGCCGGAAGATACGCAGTATTTT
>.|.|TRBV27|TRBJ1-5
CASSTGGVGQPQHF
TGTGCCAGCAGCACGGGCGGGGTCGGTCAGCCCCAGCATTTT
>.|once|TRBV9|TRBJ1-3
CASSLLPLADSGNTIYF
TGTGCCAGCAGTTTACTCCCCCTAGCAGACTCTGGAAACACCATATATTTT
>TRBD1|.|TRBV25-1|TRBJ1-5
CARDRGDSNQPQHF
TGTGCCAGAGACAGGGGGGATAGCAATCAGCCCCAGCATTTT